A selection of T cell receptor beta chains follows, all from one sample in a study of T cell responses to AZD1222 COVID-19 vaccine. Only in-frame clones appear in the TCRdb table, and some are missing; sequencing was by immunoSEQ multiplex PCR. The sample includes about 140,000 clones, roughly 90% of them seen just once. The sample consisted of peripheral blood, taken on day 0 of AZD1222 vaccination. These receptors came from an adult in good health. CDR3s include the opening cysteine and the closing phenylalanine or tryptophan. Fields, in order: clone size, D gene, V gene, J gene, CDR3 DNA, CDR3 protein. D genes are given only for firm matches. A clone size is listed for some rows: how often the clone was seen (once, few, many), or a class if it is expanded.

once	NA	TRBV6-5	TRBJ2-5	TGTGCCAGCAGCTCCGTCGAGACCCAGTACTTC	CASSSVETQYF
NA	NA	TRBV6-1	TRBJ2-7	TGTGCCAGCAGTGAAGCACTGGGCTCAGGGACGGGCGAGCAGTACTTC	CASSEALGSGTGEQYF
NA	TRBD2	TRBV6-2/TRBV6-3	TRBJ2-5	TGTGCCAGCAGTTACTCGCTAGCGGGAGGGCCAGAGACCCAGTACTTC	CASSYSLAGGPETQYF
NA	TRBD1	TRBV5-1	TRBJ2-7	TGCGCCAGCAGCTTAAGGCCAGGGGGTTTCTACGAGCAGTACTTC	CASSLRPGGFYEQYF
NA	TRBD2	TRBV3-1/TRBV3-2	TRBJ2-1	TGTGCCAGCAGCCAAGATGGGCTAGCGGGAGCGAACTACAATGAGCAGTTCTTC	CASSQDGLAGANYNEQFF
NA	TRBD2	TRBV20-1	TRBJ2-7	TGCAGTGCTAGTGGCGGGAGCGCCTACGAGCAGTACTTC	CSASGGSAYEQYF
NA	NA	TRBV5-8	TRBJ1-4	TGTGCCAGCAGCTTTCGACAGCACACAACTAATGAAAAACTGTTTTTT	CASSFRQHTTNEKLFF
once	NA	TRBV5-1	TRBJ1-4	TGCGCCAGCAGCGCTGCACCCTCAACTAATGAAAAACTGTTTTTT	CASSAAPSTNEKLFF
NA	TRBD1	TRBV4-1	TRBJ2-1	TGCGCCAGCAGCCCCAAACAGGGGAGTGAGCAGTTCTTC	CASSPKQGSEQFF
NA	NA	TRBV25-1	TRBJ1-6	TGTGCCAGCAAGAAGGAAAGTGATAATTCACCCCTCCACTTT	CASKKESDNSPLHF
NA	NA	TRBV19	TRBJ1-2	TGTGCCAGTAGTATAGGCCCCACCGTTGCGAGTGGATATGGCTACACCTTC	CASSIGPTVASGYGYTF
NA	NA	TRBV5-5	TRBJ2-7	TGTGCCAGCAGCAATGTGCGGTCGTCCTACGAGCAGTACTTC	CASSNVRSSYEQYF
few	NA	TRBV5-5	TRBJ1-1	TGTGCCAGCAGCTTGTCTTCAGAGGGGAACACTGAAGCTTTCTTT	CASSLSSEGNTEAFF
NA	NA	TRBV11-3	TRBJ2-7	TGTGCCAGCAGCCCAATGGGGGCGGCCTACGAGCAGTACTTC	CASSPMGAAYEQYF
NA	NA	TRBV24-1	TRBJ1-5	TGTGCCACCAGCGAGGCCAGGTGGGATCAGCCCCAGCATTTT	CATSEARWDQPQHF
NA	NA	TRBV28	TRBJ2-5	TGTGCCAGCAGTTCCCTAGCCGACCAGCCCATCCAAGAGACCCAGTACTTC	CASSSLADQPIQETQYF
NA	NA	TRBV11-3	TRBJ1-1	TGTGCCAGCAGCTTAGTCGGGAACACTGAAGCTTTCTTT	CASSLVGNTEAFF
once	NA	TRBV3-1/TRBV3-2	TRBJ2-3	TGTGCCAGCAGCATCGCGGGCGCCCTCACAGATACGCAGTATTTT	CASSIAGALTDTQYF
NA	TRBD2	TRBV19	TRBJ2-5	TGTGCCACTATAGCGGGGGACACCCAGTACTTC	CATIAGDTQYF
NA	NA	TRBV7-9	TRBJ2-7	TGTGCCAGCAGCTACACCCCGGGCAGGCCCGGCTACGAGCAGTACTTC	CASSYTPGRPGYEQYF
NA	NA	TRBV6-2/TRBV6-3	TRBJ2-3	TGTGCCAGCAGTTACTCCTTAGGTGGCACAGATACGCAGTATTTT	CASSYSLGGTDTQYF
NA	NA	TRBV4-3	TRBJ1-2	TGCGCCAGCAGCCAAGGGGCCTTGGGTGGCTACACCTTC	CASSQGALGGYTF
NA	TRBD1	TRBV5-8	TRBJ2-7	TGTGCCAGCAGCTTGGACGGACAGGGTAGCTACGAGCAGTACTTC	CASSLDGQGSYEQYF
NA	NA	TRBV28	TRBJ1-1	TGTGCCACCACCACGGGTAACACTGAAGCTTTCTTT	CATTTGNTEAFF
NA	NA	TRBV18	TRBJ2-3	TGTGCCAGCTCACCGATTAGCACAGATACGCAGTATTTT	CASSPISTDTQYF
NA	NA	TRBV27	TRBJ1-5	TGTGCCAGCAGACCGGACAGTTCTCATAGCAATCAGCCCCAGCATTTT	CASRPDSSHSNQPQHF
NA	NA	TRBV18	TRBJ2-2	TGTGCCAGCTCCCGAGCGAACACCGGGGAGCTGTTTTTT	CASSRANTGELFF
NA	TRBD2	TRBV7-6	TRBJ2-1	TGTGCCAGCAGCCACAGGACCGGGACTAGCGGATCCCATGAGCAGTTCTTC	CASSHRTGTSGSHEQFF
NA	TRBD2	TRBV6-5	TRBJ2-1	TGTGCCAGCAATATAGCGGGAGGCTCCTACAATGAGCAGTTCTTC	CASNIAGGSYNEQFF
NA	NA	TRBV11-3	TRBJ1-3	TGTGCCAGCAGCCCGGACAGACGGGCAGGTGGAAACACCATATATTTT	CASSPDRRAGGNTIYF
NA	NA	TRBV13	TRBJ2-7	TGTGCCAGCAGCCCCACTTCGCAAAAGGGCCTACCCTACGAGCAGTACTTC	CASSPTSQKGLPYEQYF
NA	NA	TRBV6-1	TRBJ2-7	TGTGCCAGCAGTTATTCGAGGGGTTACGAGCAGTACTTC	CASSYSRGYEQYF
NA	TRBD1	TRBV6-2/TRBV6-3	TRBJ1-2	TGTGCCAGCAGTCAACCGATGGGACAGGGAGCCGATGGCTACACCTTC	CASSQPMGQGADGYTF
NA	NA	TRBV5-1	TRBJ1-2	TGCGCCAGCAGCTTACTGATTAACTATGGCTACACCTTC	CASSLLINYGYTF
NA	NA	TRBV27	TRBJ2-6	TGTGCCAGCAAGTCCGGGGCCAACGTCCTGACTTTC	CASKSGANVLTF
NA	NA	TRBV7-8	TRBJ2-2	TGTGCCAGCAGCCCCCTCCCGGGACGGAACACCGGGGAGCTGTTTTTT	CASSPLPGRNTGELFF
NA	NA	TRBV5-6	TRBJ1-2	TGTGCCAGCAGCGACCCAGGAGGCTATGGCTACACCTTC	CASSDPGGYGYTF
NA	NA	TRBV5-1	TRBJ1-3	TGCGCCAGCAGCTTGGATTGGGGGACCGGAAACACCATATATTTT	CASSLDWGTGNTIYF
NA	NA	TRBV18	TRBJ1-1	TGTGCCAGCTCATCCGTATCCCCGTCGGAAGCTTTCTTT	CASSSVSPSEAFF
NA	NA	TRBV5-1	TRBJ2-7	TGCGCCAGCAGTCAATTCGGGACCTCTACCTACGAGCAGTACTTC	CASSQFGTSTYEQYF
NA	TRBD1	TRBV2	TRBJ1-1	TGTGCCAGCAAGGACAGGGGGCACACTGAAGCTTTCTTT	CASKDRGHTEAFF
NA	NA	TRBV5-4	TRBJ1-6	TGTGCCAGCAGCTTGGGAGAGGCACCCCTCCACTTT	CASSLGEAPLHF